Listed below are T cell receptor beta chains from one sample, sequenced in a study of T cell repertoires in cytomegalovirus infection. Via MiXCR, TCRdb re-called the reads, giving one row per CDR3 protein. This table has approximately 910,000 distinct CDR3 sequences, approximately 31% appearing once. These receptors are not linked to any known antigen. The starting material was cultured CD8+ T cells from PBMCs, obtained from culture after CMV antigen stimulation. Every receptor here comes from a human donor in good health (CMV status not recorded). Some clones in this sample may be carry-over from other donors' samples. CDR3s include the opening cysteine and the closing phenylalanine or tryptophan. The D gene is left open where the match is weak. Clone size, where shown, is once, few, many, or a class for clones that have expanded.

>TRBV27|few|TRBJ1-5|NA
CASATMGNQPQHF
TGTGCCAGCGCCACGATGGGCAATCAGCCCCAGCATTTT
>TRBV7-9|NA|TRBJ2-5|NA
CASSEWGQLKETQYF
TGTGCCAGCAGCGAGTGGGGGCAGCTAAAAGAGACCCAGTACTTC
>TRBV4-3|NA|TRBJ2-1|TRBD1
CASSQVGQGPYNEQFF
TGCGCCAGCAGCCAAGTAGGACAGGGGCCTTACAATGAGCAGTTCTTC
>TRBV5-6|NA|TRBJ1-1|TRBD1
CASSHGTGVRAEAFF
TGTGCCAGCAGCCACGGGACAGGGGTTCGGGCTGAAGCTTTCTTT
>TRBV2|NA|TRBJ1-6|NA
CASSAYRSSYNSPLHF
TGTGCCAGCAGTGCCTACAGAAGCTCCTATAATTCACCCCTCCACTTT
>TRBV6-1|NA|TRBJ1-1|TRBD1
CASSEATGAFTEAFF
TGTGCCAGCAGTGAAGCGACAGGGGCATTCACTGAAGCTTTCTTT
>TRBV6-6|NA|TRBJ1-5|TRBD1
CASSYDFGTGTGDYSNQPQHF
TGTGCCAGCAGTTACGATTTTGGGACCGGGACAGGAGATTATAGCAATCAGCCCCAGCATTTT
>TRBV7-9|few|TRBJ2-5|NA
CASSSDTKQETQYF
TGTGCCAGCAGCTCGGACACGAAACAAGAGACCCAGTACTTC
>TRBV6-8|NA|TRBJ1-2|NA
CASSFLRGAGYGYTF
TGTGCCAGCAGTTTCCTTCGGGGGGCCGGCTATGGCTACACCTTC
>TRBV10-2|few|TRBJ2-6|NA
CASSDATIKDSSGANVLTF
TGCGCCAGCAGCGACGCAACCATAAAGGACAGCTCTGGGGCCAACGTCCTGACTTTC
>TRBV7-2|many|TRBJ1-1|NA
CASTLAQGAEAFF
TGTGCCAGCACCCTTGCGCAGGGAGCTGAAGCTTTCTTT
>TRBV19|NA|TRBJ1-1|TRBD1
CASSFPGQAVMNTEAFF
TGTGCCAGTAGTTTCCCGGGACAGGCGGTAATGAACACTGAAGCTTTCTTT
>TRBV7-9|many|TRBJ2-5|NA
CASSPRVGETQYF
TGTGCCAGCAGTCCCAGGGTCGGGGAGACCCAGTACTTC
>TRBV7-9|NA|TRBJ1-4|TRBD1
CASSFLDRGLGEKLFF
TGTGCCAGCAGCTTCTTGGACAGGGGGCTCGGTGAAAAACTGTTTTTT
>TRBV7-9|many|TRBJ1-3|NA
CASSPWGSGNTIYF
TGTGCCAGCAGCCCCTGGGGCTCTGGAAACACCATATATTTT
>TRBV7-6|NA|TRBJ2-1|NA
CASSQGGQGNNEQFF
TGTGCCAGCAGCCAAGGGGGGCAGGGGAACAATGAGCAGTTCTTC
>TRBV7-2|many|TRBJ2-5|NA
CASSSSGLRDQYF
TGTGCCAGCAGCTCTTCAGGGCTAAGGGACCAGTACTTC
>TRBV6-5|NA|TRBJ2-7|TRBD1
CASSPDFGTGNEQYF
TGTGCCAGCAGTCCTGATTTCGGGACAGGGAACGAGCAGTACTTC
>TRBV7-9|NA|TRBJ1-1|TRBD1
CASSMGQLNTEAFF
TGTGCCAGCAGCATGGGACAGCTGAACACTGAAGCTTTCTTT
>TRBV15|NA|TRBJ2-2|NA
CATSVNPDTANTGELFF
TGTGCCACCAGCGTCAACCCGGACACGGCGAACACCGGGGAGCTGTTTTTT
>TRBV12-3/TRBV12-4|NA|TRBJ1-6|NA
CASSPGPRGSYNSPLHF
TGTGCCAGCAGCCCCGGCCCCAGGGGATCCTATAATTCACCCCTCCACTTT
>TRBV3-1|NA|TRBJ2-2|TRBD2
CASSQDPSGGAAGELFF
TGTGCCAGCAGCCAAGATCCTAGCGGGGGGGCCGCCGGGGAGCTGTTTTTT
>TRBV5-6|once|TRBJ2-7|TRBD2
CASSPGTSNYEQYF
TGTGCCAGCAGCCCTGGGACTAGCAACTACGAGCAGTACTTC
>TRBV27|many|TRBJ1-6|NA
CASRPGLDNSPLHF
TGTGCCAGCAGACCGGGGCTCGATAATTCACCCCTCCACTTT
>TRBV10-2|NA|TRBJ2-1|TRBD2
CASSESRGSGGNNEQFF
TGCGCCAGCAGTGAGTCGAGGGGAAGCGGGGGGAACAATGAGCAGTTCTTC
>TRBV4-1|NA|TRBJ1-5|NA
CASSRDGGHPSNQPQHF
TGCGCCAGCAGCCGCGATGGGGGACACCCAAGCAATCAGCCCCAGCATTTT
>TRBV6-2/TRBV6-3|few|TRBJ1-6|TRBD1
CASSPGTAFSYNSPLHF
TGTGCCAGCAGCCCCGGGACAGCCTTCTCCTATAATTCACCCCTCCACTTT
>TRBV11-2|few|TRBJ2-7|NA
CASSLALAGRGQYF
TGTGCCAGCAGCTTAGCGTTGGCGGGTCGGGGGCAGTACTTC
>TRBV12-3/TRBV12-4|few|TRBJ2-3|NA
CASSFDSATDTQYF
TGTGCCAGCAGTTTCGACAGCGCAACAGATACGCAGTATTTT
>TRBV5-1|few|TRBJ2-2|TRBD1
CASSLRGGQAGELFF
TGCGCCAGCAGCTTACGAGGGGGCCAAGCCGGGGAGCTGTTTTTT
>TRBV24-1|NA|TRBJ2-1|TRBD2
CATSETTSGVYNEQFF
TGTGCCACCAGTGAAACGACTAGCGGGGTCTACAATGAGCAGTTCTTC
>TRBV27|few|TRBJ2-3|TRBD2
CASTPTASGGTDTQYF
TGTGCCAGCACCCCGACAGCTAGCGGGGGAACAGATACGCAGTATTTT
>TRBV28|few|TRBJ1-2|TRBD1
CASRPGTGGGYTF
TGTGCCAGCCGACCGGGGACAGGGGGGGGCTACACCTTC
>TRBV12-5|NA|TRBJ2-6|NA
CASSLMDLTGANVLTF
TGTGCTAGTAGTTTGATGGACTTGACTGGGGCCAACGTCCTGACTTTC
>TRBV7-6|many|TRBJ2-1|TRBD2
CASSLRHKTSVVRDSTYNEQFF
TGTGCCAGCAGCTTAAGGCACAAGACTAGCGTCGTAAGGGATTCTACCTACAATGAGCAGTTCTTC
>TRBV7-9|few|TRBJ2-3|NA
CASSPKGSDTQYF
TGTGCCAGCAGCCCGAAGGGATCAGATACGCAGTATTTT
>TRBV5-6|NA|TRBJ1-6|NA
CALAGARSPLHF
TGTGCCCTAGCGGGGGCCCGTTCACCCCTCCACTTT
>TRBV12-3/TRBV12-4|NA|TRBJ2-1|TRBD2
CASSPLAGSEQFF
TGTGCCAGCAGTCCCCTAGCGGGGAGTGAGCAGTTCTTC
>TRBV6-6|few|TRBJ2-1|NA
CASSYSRALNNEQFF
TGTGCCAGCAGTTACTCGAGGGCCCTGAACAATGAGCAGTTCTTC
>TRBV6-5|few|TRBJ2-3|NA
CASSIDSDTQYF
TGTGCCAGCAGTATCGACTCAGATACGCAGTATTTT
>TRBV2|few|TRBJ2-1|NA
CASSEWPRNEQFF
TGTGCCAGCAGTGAATGGCCCCGAAATGAGCAGTTCTTC
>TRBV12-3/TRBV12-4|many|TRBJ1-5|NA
CASSYPETDAYRGEQPQHF
TGTGCCAGCAGTTACCCCGAGACAGACGCCTACCGGGGAGAACAGCCCCAGCATTTT
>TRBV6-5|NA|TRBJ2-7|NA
CASSYSGSEAEQYF
TGTGCCAGCAGTTACTCGGGTAGCGAAGCCGAGCAGTACTTC
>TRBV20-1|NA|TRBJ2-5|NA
CSAVPGPNTVETQYF
TGCAGTGCTGTACCAGGACCTAATACTGTGGAGACCCAGTACTTC
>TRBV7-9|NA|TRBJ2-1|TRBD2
CASSGTSGGQSYNEQFF
TGTGCCAGCAGCGGGACTAGCGGGGGACAATCCTACAATGAGCAGTTCTTC
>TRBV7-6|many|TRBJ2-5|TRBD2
CASGPRAGRDQETQYF
TGTGCCAGCGGACCCCGGGCAGGGAGGGACCAAGAGACCCAGTACTTC
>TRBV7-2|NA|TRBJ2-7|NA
CASSSDRPDYEQYF
TGTGCCAGCAGCTCCGACAGGCCAGACTACGAGCAGTACTTC
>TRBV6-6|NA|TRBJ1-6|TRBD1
CASEDLGQTNYNSPLHF
TGTGCCAGCGAGGATTTGGGACAGACTAACTATAATTCACCCCTCCACTTT
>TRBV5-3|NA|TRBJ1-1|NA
CASSSAGADEAFF
TGTGCCAGCAGCTCGGCAGGGGCCGATGAAGCTTTCTTT
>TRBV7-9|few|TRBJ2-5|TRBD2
CASSQSGGQETQYF
TGTGCCAGCAGTCAAAGCGGGGGGCAAGAGACCCAGTACTTC
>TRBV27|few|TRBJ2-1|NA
CASGLWADEQFF
TGTGCCAGCGGCCTTTGGGCGGACGAGCAGTTCTTC
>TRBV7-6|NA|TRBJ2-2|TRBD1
CASSSGQSHTGELFF
TGTGCCAGCAGCTCGGGACAGAGCCACACCGGGGAGCTGTTTTTT
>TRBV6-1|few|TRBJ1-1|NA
CASRPKGPEAFF
TGTGCCAGCAGACCCAAGGGCCCTGAAGCTTTCTTT
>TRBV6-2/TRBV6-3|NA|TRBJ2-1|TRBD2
CASSYQPGLANSYNEQFF
TGTGCCAGCAGTTACCAACCGGGACTAGCAAACTCCTACAATGAGCAGTTCTTC